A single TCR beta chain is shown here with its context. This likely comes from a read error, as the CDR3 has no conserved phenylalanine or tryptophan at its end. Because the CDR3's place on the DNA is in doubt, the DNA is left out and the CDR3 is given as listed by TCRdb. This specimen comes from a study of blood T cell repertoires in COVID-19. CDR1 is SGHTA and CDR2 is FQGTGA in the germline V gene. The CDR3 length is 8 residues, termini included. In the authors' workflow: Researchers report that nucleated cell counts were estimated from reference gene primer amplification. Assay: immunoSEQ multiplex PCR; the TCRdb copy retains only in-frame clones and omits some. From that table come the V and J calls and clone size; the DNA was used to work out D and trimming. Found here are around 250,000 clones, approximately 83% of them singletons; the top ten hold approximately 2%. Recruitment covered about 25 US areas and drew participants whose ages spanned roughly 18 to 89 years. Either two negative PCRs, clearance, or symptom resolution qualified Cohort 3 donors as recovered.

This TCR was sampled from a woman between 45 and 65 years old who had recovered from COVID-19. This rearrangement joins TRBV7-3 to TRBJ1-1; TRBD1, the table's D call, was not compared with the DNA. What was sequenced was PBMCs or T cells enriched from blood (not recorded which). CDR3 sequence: CASSSPGG.